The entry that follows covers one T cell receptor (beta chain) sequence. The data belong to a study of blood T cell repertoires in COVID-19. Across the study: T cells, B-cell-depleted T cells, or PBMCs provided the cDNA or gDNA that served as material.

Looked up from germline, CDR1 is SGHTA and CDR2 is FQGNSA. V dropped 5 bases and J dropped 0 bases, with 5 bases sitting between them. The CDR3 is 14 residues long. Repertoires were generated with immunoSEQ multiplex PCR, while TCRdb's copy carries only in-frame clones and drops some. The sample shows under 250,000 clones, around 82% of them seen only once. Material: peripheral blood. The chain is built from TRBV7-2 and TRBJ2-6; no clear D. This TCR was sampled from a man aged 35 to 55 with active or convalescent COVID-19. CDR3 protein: CASSHSSGANVLTF. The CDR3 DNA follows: TGTGCCAGCAGCCACTCCTCTGGGGCCAACGTCCTGACTTTC. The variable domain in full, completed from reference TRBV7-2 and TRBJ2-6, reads GAGVSQSPSNKVTEKGKDVELRCDPISGHTALYWYRQSLGQGLEFLIYFQGNSAPDKSGLPSDRFSAERTGGSVSTLTIQRTQQEDSAVYLCASSHSSGANVLTFGAGSRLTVL.